Given below is one TCR beta chain in context. This sample stems from a study of tumor-infiltrating lymphocytes in oesophageal squamous cell carcinoma. There are 14 residues in the CDR3. Germline values: CDR1 SGHVS, CDR2 FQNEAQ. One entry per CDR3 protein, called by TCRdb with MiXCR from the PCR reads. The sample has around 19,000 distinct CDR3 sequences, 35% to 45% seen once. The chain couples TRBV7-8 to TRBJ2-3, with 8 bases fitting TRBD1. The assigned J gene may be wrong: the sequence end matches TRBJ1-1 better. This receptor was identified in a female donor with esophageal squamous cell carcinoma. The sequencing sample was made of normal esophageal tissue next to the tumor. This CDR3 is CASSFDRGRTEAFF. As DNA, the CDR3 is TGTGCCAGCAGCTTCGACAGGGGTAGGACTGAAGCTTTCTTT.